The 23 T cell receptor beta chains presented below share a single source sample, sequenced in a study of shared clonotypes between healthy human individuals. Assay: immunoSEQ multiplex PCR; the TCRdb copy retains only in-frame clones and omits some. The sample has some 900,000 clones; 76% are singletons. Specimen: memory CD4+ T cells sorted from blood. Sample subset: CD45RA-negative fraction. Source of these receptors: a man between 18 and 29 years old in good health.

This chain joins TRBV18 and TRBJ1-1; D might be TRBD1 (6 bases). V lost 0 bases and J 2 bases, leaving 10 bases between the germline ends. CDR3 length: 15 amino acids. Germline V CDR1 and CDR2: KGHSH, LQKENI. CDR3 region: CASSPPTGLNTEAFF. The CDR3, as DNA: TGTGCCAGCTCACCACCAACAGGGCTAAACACTGAAGCTTTCTTT. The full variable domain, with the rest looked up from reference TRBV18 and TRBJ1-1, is NAGVMQNPRHLVRRRGQEARLRCSPMKGHSHVYWYRQLPEEGLKFMVYLQKENIIDESGMPKERFSAEFPKEGPSILRIQQVVRGDSAAYFCASSPPTGLNTEAFFGQGTRLTVV.

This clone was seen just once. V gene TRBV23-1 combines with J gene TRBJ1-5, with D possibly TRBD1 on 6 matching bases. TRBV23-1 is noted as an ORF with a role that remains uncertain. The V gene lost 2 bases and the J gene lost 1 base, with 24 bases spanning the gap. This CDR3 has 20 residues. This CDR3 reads CASSQPGGDQGIGSNQPQHF. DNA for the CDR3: TGCGCCAGCAGTCAACCGGGTGGGGACCAGGGGATCGGGAGCAATCAGCCCCAGCATTTT.

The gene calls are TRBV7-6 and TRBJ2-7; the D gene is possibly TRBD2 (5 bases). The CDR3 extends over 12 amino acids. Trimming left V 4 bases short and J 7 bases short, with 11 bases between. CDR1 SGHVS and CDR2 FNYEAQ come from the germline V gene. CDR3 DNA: TGTGCCAGCAGCTCCCTTTCGGGGGAGCAGTACTTC. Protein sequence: CASSSLSGEQYF.

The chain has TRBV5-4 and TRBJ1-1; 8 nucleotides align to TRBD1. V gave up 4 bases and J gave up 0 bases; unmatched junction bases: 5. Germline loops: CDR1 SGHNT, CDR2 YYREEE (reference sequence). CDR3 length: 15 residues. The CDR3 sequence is CASSRGQELNTEAFF. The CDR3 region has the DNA TGTGCCAGCAGCCGGGGACAGGAGCTGAACACTGAAGCTTTCTTT.

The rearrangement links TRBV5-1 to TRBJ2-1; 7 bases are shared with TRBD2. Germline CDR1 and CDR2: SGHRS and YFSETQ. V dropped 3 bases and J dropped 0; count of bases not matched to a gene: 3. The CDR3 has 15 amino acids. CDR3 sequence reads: CASSYGGSSYNEQFF. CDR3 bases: TGCGCCAGCAGCTACGGCGGGAGCTCCTACAATGAGCAGTTCTTC. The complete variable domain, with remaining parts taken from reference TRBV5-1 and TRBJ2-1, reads KAGVTQTPRYLIKTRGQQVTLSCSPISGHRSVSWYQQTPGQGLQFLFEYFSETQRNKGNFPGRFSGRQFSNSRSEMNVSTLELGDSALYLCASSYGGSSYNEQFFGPGTRLTVL.

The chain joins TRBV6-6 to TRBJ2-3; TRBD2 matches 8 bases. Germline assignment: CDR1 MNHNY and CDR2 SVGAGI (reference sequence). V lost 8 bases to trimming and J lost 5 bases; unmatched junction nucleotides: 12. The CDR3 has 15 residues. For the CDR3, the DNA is TGTGCCAGCCGGGGGACGACTAGCGCGGTAGATACGCAGTATTTT. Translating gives CASRGTTSAVDTQYF.

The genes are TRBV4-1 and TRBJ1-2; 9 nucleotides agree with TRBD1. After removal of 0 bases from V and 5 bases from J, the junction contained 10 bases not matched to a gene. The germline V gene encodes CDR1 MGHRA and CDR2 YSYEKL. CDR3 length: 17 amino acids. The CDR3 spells CASSQEWDRDYFYGYTF. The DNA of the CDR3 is TGCGCCAGCAGCCAAGAATGGGACAGGGACTACTTTTATGGCTACACCTTC.

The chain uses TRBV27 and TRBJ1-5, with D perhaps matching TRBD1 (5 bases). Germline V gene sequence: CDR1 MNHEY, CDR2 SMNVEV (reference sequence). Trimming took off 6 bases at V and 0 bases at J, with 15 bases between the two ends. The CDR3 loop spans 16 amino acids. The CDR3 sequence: CASRVTVLYSNQPQHF. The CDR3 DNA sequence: TGTGCCAGCAGAGTGACAGTCCTTTATAGCAATCAGCCCCAGCATTTT.

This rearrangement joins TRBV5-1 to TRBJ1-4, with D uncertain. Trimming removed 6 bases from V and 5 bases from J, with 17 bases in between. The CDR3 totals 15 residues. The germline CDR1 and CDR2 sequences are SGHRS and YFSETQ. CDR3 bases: TGCGCCAGCACGGAGACGGGGTTACGGAATGAAAAACTGTTTTTT. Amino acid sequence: CASTETGLRNEKLFF.

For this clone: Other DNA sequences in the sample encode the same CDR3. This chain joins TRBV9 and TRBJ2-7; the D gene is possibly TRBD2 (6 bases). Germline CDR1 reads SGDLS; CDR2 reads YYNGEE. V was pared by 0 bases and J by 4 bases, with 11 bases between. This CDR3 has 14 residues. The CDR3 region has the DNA TGTGCCAGCAGCGTAGATGGGGGGACTTACGAGCAGTACTTC. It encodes CASSVDGGTYEQYF. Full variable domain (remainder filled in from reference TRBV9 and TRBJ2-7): DSGVTQTPKHLITATGQRVTLRCSPRSGDLSVYWYQQSLDQGLQFLIQYYNGEERAKGNILERFSAQQFPDLHSELNLSSLELGDSALYFCASSVDGGTYEQYFGPGTRLTVT.

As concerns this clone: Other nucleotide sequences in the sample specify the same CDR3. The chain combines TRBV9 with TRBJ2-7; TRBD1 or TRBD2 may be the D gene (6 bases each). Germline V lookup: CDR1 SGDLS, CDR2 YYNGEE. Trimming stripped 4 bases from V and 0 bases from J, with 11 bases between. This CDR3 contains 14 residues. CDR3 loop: CASSPAGHSYEQYF. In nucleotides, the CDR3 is TGTGCCAGCAGCCCCGCGGGACACTCCTACGAGCAGTACTTC.

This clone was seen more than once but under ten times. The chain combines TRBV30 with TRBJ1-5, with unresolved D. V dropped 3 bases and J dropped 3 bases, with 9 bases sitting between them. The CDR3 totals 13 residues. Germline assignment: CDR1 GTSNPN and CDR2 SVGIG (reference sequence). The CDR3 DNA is TGTGCCTGGAGCAAGGGTTACAATCAGCCCCAGCATTTT. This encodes CAWSKGYNQPQHF.

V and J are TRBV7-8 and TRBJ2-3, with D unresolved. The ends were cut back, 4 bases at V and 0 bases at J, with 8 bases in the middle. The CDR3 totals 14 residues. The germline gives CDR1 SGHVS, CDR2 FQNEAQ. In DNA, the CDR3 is TGTGCCAGCAGCTCCTACACCAGCACAGATACGCAGTATTTT. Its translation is CASSSYTSTDTQYF.

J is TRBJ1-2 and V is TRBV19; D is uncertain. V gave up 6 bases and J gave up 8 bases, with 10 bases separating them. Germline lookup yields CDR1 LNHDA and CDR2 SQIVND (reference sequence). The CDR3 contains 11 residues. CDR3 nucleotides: TGTGCCAGTAGCTTAAATTCGGGCTACACCTTC. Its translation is CASSLNSGYTF.

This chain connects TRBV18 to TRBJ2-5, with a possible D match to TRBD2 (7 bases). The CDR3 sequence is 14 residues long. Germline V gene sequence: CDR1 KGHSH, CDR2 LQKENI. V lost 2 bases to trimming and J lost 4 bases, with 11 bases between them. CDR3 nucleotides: TGTGCCAGCTCACCATTGAGGGGGGGAGAGACCCAGTACTTC. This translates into CASSPLRGGETQYF.

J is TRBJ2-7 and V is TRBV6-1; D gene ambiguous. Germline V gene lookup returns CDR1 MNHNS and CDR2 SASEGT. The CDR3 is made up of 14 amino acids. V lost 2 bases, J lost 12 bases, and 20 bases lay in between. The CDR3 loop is CASSEITSAQRPYF. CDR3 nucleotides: TGTGCCAGCAGTGAAATTACCTCGGCGCAGCGACCGTACTTC.

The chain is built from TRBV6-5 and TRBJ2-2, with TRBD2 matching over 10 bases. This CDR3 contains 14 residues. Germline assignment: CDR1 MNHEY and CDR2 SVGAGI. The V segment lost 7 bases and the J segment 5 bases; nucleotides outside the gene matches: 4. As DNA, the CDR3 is TGTGCCAGCACTAGCGGGAGAACGACCGGGGAGCTGTTTTTT. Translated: CASTSGRTTGELFF.

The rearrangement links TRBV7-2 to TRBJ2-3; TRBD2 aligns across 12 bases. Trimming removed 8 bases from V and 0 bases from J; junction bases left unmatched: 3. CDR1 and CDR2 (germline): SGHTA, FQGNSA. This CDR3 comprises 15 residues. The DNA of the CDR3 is TGTGCCAGCCTGACTAGCGGGAGCAGCACAGATACGCAGTATTTT. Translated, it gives CASLTSGSSTDTQYF.

The CDR3 here is CASSITGGYEQYF. In DNA, the CDR3 is TGTGCCAGCTCAATTACAGGGGGATACGAGCAGTACTTC. V gene TRBV18 combines with J gene TRBJ2-7; 8 bases match TRBD1. Germline CDR1 reads KGHSH; CDR2 reads LQKENI. Germline trimming cut 5 bases from V and 4 bases from J; bases unmatched to any gene: 4. The CDR3 runs to 13 residues.

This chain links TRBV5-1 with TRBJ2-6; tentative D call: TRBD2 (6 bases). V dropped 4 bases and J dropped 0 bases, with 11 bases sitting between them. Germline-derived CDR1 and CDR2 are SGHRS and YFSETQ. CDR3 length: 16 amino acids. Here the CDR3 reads CASSEGLTSGANVLTF. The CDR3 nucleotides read TGCGCCAGCAGCGAGGGACTCACCTCTGGGGCCAACGTCCTGACTTTC.

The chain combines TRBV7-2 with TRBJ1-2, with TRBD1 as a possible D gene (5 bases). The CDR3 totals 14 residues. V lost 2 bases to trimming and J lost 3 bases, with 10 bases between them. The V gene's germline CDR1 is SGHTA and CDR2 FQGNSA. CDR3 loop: CASSLQGRDYGYTF. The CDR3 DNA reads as TGTGCCAGCAGCTTACAGGGTAGAGACTATGGCTACACCTTC.

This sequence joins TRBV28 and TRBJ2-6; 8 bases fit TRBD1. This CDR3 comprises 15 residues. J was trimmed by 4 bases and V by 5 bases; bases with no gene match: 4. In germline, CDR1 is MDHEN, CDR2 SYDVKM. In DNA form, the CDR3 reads TGTGCCAGCAGTAGGACAGGGTTCGGGGCCAACGTCCTGACTTTC. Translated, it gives CASSRTGFGANVLTF.

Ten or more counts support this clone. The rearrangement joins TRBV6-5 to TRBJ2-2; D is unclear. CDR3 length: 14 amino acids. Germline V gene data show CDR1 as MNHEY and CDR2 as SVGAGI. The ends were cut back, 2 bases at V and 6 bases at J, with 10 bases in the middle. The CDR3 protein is CASSYRADPGELFF. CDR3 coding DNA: TGTGCCAGCAGTTACCGGGCAGACCCCGGGGAGCTGTTTTTT.